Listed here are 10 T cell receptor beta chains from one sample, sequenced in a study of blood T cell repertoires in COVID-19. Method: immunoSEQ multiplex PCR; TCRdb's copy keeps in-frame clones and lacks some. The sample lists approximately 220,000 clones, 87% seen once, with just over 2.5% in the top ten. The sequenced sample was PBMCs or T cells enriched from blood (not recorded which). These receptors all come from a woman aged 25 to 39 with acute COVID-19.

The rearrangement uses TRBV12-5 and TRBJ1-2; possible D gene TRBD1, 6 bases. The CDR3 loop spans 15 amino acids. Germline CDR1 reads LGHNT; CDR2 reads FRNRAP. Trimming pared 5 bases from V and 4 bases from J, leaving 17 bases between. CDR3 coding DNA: TGTGCTAGTGGTCCCGGGACAACCCCCGTCTATGGCTACACCTTC. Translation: CASGPGTTPVYGYTF.

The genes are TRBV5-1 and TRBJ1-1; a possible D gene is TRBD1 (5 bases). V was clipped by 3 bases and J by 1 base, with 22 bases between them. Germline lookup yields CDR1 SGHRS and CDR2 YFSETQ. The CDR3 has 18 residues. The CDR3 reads CASSSNPRTPIGNTEAFF. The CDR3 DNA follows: TGCGCCAGCAGCTCCAACCCTAGGACACCAATTGGGAACACTGAAGCTTTCTTT.

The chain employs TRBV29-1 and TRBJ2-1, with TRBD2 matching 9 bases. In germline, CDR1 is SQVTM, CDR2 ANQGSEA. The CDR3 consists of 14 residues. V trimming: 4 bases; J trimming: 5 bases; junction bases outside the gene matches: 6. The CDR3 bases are TGCAGCGTTGCAGGGACTAGCCTAAACAATGAGCAGTTCTTC. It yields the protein CSVAGTSLNNEQFF.

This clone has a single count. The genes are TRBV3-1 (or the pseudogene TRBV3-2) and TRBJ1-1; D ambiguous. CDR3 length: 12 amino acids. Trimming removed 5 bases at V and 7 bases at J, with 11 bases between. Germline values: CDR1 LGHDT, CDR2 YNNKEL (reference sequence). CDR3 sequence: CASSFGYDEAFF. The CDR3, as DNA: TGTGCCAGCAGCTTCGGGTATGATGAAGCTTTCTTT.

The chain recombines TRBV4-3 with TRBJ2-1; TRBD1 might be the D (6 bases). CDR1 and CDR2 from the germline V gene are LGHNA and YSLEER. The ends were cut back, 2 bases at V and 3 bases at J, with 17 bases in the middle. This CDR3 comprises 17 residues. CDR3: CASSQLGAGRNYNEQFF. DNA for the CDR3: TGCGCCAGCAGCCAACTGGGGGCAGGGAGAAACTACAATGAGCAGTTCTTC.

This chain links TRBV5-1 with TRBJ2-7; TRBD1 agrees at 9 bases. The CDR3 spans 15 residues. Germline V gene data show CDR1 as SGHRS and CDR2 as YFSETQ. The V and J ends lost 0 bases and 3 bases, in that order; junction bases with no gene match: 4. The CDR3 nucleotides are TGCGCCAGCAGCTTGGGAGTGACAGGGGGCTACGAGCAGTACTTC. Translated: CASSLGVTGGYEQYF.

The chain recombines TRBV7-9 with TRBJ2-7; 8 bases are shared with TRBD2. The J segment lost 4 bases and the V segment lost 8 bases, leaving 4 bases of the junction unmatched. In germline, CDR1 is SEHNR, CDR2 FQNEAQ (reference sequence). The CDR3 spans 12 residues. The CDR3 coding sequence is TGTGCCAGCGTAGGCGGGGGGTACGAGCAGTACTTC. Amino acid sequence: CASVGGGYEQYF.

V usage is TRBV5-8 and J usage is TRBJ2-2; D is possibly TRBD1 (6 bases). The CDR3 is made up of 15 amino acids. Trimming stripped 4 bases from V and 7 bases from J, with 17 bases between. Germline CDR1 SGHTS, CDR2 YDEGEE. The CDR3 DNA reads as TGTGCCAGCAGCCCCCCTACAGGGTTCAACGGGGAGCTGTTTTTT. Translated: CASSPPTGFNGELFF.

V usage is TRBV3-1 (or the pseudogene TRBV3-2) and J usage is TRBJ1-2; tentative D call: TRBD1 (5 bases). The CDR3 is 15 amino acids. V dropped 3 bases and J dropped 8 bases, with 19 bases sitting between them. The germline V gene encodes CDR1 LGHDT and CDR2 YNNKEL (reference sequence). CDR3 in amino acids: CASSQGPQGLGGYTF. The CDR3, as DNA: TGTGCCAGCAGCCAGGGCCCCCAGGGACTCGGCGGCTACACCTTC.

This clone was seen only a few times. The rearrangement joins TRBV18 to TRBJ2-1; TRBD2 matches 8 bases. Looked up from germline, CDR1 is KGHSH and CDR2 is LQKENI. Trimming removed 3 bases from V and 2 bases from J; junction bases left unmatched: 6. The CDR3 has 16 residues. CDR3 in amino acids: CASSPKAGATYNEQFF. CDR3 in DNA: TGTGCCAGCTCACCCAAAGCGGGGGCCACCTACAATGAGCAGTTCTTC.